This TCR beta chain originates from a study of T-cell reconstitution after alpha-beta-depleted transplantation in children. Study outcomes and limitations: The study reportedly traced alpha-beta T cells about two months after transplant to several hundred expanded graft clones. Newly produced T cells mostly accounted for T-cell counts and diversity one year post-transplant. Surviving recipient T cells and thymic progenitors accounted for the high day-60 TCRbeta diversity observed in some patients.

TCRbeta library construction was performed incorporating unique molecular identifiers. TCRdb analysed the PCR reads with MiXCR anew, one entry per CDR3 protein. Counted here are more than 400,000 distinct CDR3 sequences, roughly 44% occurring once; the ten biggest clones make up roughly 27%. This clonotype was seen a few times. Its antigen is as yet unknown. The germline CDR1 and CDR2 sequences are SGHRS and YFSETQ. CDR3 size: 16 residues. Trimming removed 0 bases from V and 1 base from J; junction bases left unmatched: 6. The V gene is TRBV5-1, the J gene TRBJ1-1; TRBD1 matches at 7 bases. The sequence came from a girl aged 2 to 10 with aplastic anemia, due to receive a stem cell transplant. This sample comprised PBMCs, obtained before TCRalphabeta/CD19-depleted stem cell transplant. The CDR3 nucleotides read TGCGCCAGCAGCTTGGGCTACAGGGGAGGGAACACTGAAGCTTTCTTT. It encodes CASSLGYRGGNTEAFF.